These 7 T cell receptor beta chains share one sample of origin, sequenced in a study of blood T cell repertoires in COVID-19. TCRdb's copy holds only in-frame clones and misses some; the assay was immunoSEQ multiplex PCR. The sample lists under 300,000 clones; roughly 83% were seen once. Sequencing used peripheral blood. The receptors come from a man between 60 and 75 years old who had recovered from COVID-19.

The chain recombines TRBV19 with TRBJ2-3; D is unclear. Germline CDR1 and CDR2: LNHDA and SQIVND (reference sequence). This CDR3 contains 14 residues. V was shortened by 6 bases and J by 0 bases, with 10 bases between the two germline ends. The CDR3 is CASRAVTSTDTQYF. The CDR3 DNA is TGTGCCAGTAGGGCGGTGACTAGCACAGATACGCAGTATTTT.

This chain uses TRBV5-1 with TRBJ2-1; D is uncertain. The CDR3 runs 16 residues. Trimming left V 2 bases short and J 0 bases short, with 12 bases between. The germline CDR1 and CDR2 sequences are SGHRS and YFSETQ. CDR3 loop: CASSLSAAHSYNEQFF. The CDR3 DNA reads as TGCGCCAGCAGCTTAAGCGCCGCTCACTCCTACAATGAGCAGTTCTTC. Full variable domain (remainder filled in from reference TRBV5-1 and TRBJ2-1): KAGVTQTPRYLIKTRGQQVTLSCSPISGHRSVSWYQQTPGQGLQFLFEYFSETQRNKGNFPGRFSGRQFSNSRSEMNVSTLELGDSALYLCASSLSAAHSYNEQFFGPGTRLTVL.

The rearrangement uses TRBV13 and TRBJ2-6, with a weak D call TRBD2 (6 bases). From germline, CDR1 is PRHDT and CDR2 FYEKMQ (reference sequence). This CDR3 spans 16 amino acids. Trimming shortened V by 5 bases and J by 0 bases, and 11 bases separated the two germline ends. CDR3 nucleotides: TGTGCCAGCAGCCTCGGAGGGTTCTCTGGGGCCAACGTCCTGACTTTC. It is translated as CASSLGGFSGANVLTF.

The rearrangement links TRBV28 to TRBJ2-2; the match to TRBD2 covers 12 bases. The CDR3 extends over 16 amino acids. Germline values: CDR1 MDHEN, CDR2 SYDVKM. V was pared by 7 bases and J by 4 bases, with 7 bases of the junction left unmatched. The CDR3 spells CASTSGGAIITGELFF. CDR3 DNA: TGTGCCAGCACTAGCGGGGGGGCCATAATCACCGGGGAGCTGTTTTTT.

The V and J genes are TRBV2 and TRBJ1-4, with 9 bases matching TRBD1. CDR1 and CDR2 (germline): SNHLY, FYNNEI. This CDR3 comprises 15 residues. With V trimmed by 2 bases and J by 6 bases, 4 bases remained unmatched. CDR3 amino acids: CASSESGQGYEKLFF. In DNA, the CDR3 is TGTGCCAGCAGTGAATCGGGACAGGGATATGAAAAACTGTTTTTT.

The CDR3 region is CASSLAGADTQYF. The CDR3 DNA reads as TGTGCCAGCAGCTTAGCCGGGGCAGATACGCAGTATTTT. This chain links TRBV7-8 with TRBJ2-3; D may be TRBD2 (5 bases). The germline V gene encodes CDR1 SGHVS and CDR2 FQNEAQ. The CDR3 is 13 residues long. V was shortened by 0 bases and J by 4 bases, with 5 bases between the two germline ends.

Written as DNA, the CDR3 is TGTGCCAGCAGCTCCCTAAGTAGGGGGATGGGCAATGAGCAGTTCTTC. It is translated as CASSSLSRGMGNEQFF. This chain joins TRBV21-1 and TRBJ2-1; the table assigns TRBD1, which was not confirmed against the DNA. TRBV21-1 is a pseudogene. The CDR3 runs 16 residues.